This record looks at one T cell receptor (beta chain) sequence and its context. TCRdb's table, derived via immunoSEQ multiplex PCR, lists solely in-frame clones and lacks some. The table shows under 100,000 clones, with approximately 86% occurring only once. Germline CDR1 LNHDA, CDR2 SQIVND (reference sequence). Germline trimming cut 6 bases from V and 4 bases from J; bases unmatched to any gene: 4. The CDR3 runs 13 residues. This entry comes from a study of blood T cell repertoires in COVID-19. The gene calls are TRBV19 and TRBJ2-3; TRBD2 matches at 7 bases. Sequencing was done on a sample of peripheral blood. The TCR originated in an elderly man with active or convalescent COVID-19. DNA for the CDR3: TGTGCCAGTAGATCGGGACTATCAGATACGCAGTATTTT. Translating gives CASRSGLSDTQYF.